Listed below are T cell receptor beta chains from one sample, sequenced in a study of sequential checkpoint blockade in melanoma. Data came from immunoSEQ multiplex PCR; TCRdb stores just in-frame clones and leaves some out. The repertoire holds 20,000 to 25,000 clones, with approximately 82% as singletons. The input for sequencing was CD8+ T cells sorted from blood (inferred from file names), taken from a patient given nivolumab and ipilimumab in sequence. These receptors were collected from a human donor with melanoma. The CDR3 runs from the conserved cysteine through the conserved F or W. The order of the fields is clone size, J gene, D gene, V gene, CDR3 protein, CDR3 DNA. The D gene is left open where the match is weak. Size is omitted from some rows. Given values are once, few, many or a class for expanded clones.

.	TRBJ1-1	.	TRBV30	CAWTTDMNTEAFF	TGTGCCTGGACGACAGATATGAACACTGAAGCTTTCTTT
.	TRBJ2-3	.	TRBV9	CASSVMGVHTQYF	TGTGCCAGCAGCGTAATGGGCGTACATACGCAGTATTTT
.	TRBJ2-3	.	TRBV19	CAVAADTQYF	TGTGCCGTAGCCGCAGATACGCAGTATTTT
.	TRBJ2-5	TRBD1	TRBV11-2	CASSSRTGGVETQYF	TGTGCCAGCAGCTCGCGGACAGGGGGTGTAGAGACCCAGTACTTC
.	TRBJ1-3	.	TRBV18	CASSPDSLSGNTIYF	TGTGCCAGCTCACCAGACTCCCTCTCTGGAAACACCATATATTTT
.	TRBJ2-5	TRBD2	TRBV4-1	CASSQSGVESLGGETQYF	TGCGCCAGCAGCCAGAGCGGGGTAGAGTCCCTAGGCGGCGAGACCCAGTACTTC
.	TRBJ2-2	.	TRBV27	CASSFYERTNTGELFF	TGTGCCAGCAGTTTTTATGAGAGGACGAACACCGGGGAGCTGTTTTTT
.	TRBJ1-3	.	TRBV28	CASSLRTALGNTIYF	TGTGCCAGCAGTTTGCGGACAGCCCTGGGAAACACCATATATTTT
.	TRBJ1-3	.	TRBV7-9	CASSLSSAGQSGNTIYF	TGTGCCAGCAGCTTATCAAGTGCAGGGCAGTCTGGAAACACCATATATTTT
.	TRBJ2-1	TRBD2	TRBV7-6	CASSLGLAGGPSYNEQFF	TGTGCCAGCAGCTTGGGTCTAGCGGGAGGGCCGTCCTACAATGAGCAGTTCTTC
.	TRBJ2-5	TRBD2	TRBV4-2	CASSQAAGGQETQYF	TGTGCCAGCAGCCAAGCCGCGGGAGGCCAAGAGACCCAGTACTTC
.	TRBJ1-1	TRBD1	TRBV7-2	CASSSEGTGVTEAFF	TGTGCCAGCAGCTCGGAAGGGACAGGGGTTACTGAAGCTTTCTTT
.	TRBJ1-6	.	TRBV10-2	CASSVSNNSPLHF	TGCGCCAGCAGCGTCAGTAATAATTCACCCCTCCACTTT
.	TRBJ1-5	.	TRBV28	CASSSPRAGHQPQHF	TGTGCCAGCAGTTCCCCCAGGGCCGGACATCAGCCCCAGCATTTT
.	TRBJ1-1	.	TRBV28	CASRSKGAANTEAFF	TGTGCCAGCAGGAGTAAAGGGGCCGCGAACACTGAAGCTTTCTTT
.	TRBJ2-7	TRBD2	TRBV13	CASLRAGAKNEQYF	TGTGCCAGCCTCCGGGCGGGAGCGAAGAACGAGCAGTACTTC
.	TRBJ1-2	TRBD1	TRBV29-1	CSVTGTGGNGYTF	TGCAGCGTAACCGGGACAGGGGGTAATGGCTACACCTTC
.	TRBJ1-2	TRBD1	TRBV27	CASSLFDRDRAYGYTF	TGTGCCAGCAGTTTATTTGACCGGGACAGGGCTTATGGCTACACCTTC
few	TRBJ1-2	TRBD1	TRBV11-3	CASSTRQGRGYGYTF	TGTGCCAGCAGCACCCGACAGGGAAGGGGCTATGGCTACACCTTC
.	TRBJ2-1	TRBD2	TRBV4-3	CASSQDGPSGSGDEQFF	TGCGCCAGCAGCCAAGATGGGCCTAGCGGGTCGGGGGACGAGCAGTTCTTC
.	TRBJ2-1	TRBD1	TRBV19	CASSRRTGNNEQFF	TGTGCCAGTAGTAGGCGGACAGGGAACAATGAGCAGTTCTTC
.	TRBJ2-7	.	TRBV20-1	CSARRSYEQYF	TGCAGTGCTAGACGTTCCTACGAGCAGTACTTC
.	TRBJ1-3	TRBD1	TRBV6-1	CASRDTDRAGNTIYF	TGTGCCAGCAGGGATACCGACAGGGCTGGAAACACCATATATTTT
.	TRBJ1-2	TRBD1	TRBV11-3	CASSLAAGTGDYGYTF	TGTGCCAGCAGCTTAGCAGCAGGGACAGGGGATTATGGCTACACCTTC
.	TRBJ2-2	TRBD1	TRBV6-1	CASSEEGVWDRNTGELFF	TGTGCCAGCAGTGAAGAGGGGGTATGGGACAGGAACACCGGGGAGCTGTTTTTT
few	TRBJ1-3	.	TRBV11-2	CASSLVLPRSGTGNTIYF	TGTGCCAGCAGCTTAGTACTCCCCCGTTCAGGGACTGGAAACACCATATATTTT
.	TRBJ1-6	.	TRBV9	CASSVELSSYNSPLHF	TGTGCCAGCAGCGTGGAGTTAAGCTCCTATAATTCACCCCTCCACTTT
.	TRBJ2-5	.	TRBV19	CASSKPYTGRGPKETQYF	TGTGCCAGTAGTAAACCGTACACCGGGAGGGGGCCGAAAGAGACCCAGTACTTC
.	TRBJ2-2	TRBD2	TRBV7-8	CASSLGLAVVGELFF	TGTGCCAGCAGCTTAGGACTAGCGGTTGTCGGGGAGCTGTTTTTT
.	TRBJ2-1	TRBD2	TRBV29-1	CSANLAGGFEQFF	TGCAGCGCCAATCTAGCGGGAGGGTTTGAGCAGTTCTTC
few	TRBJ1-2	.	TRBV7-2	CASSSDRFNYGYTF	TGTGCCAGCAGCAGTGACAGGTTTAACTATGGCTACACCTTC
.	TRBJ2-7	TRBD2	TRBV6-1	CASRPGTSGTYEQYF	TGTGCCAGCAGGCCCGGGACTAGCGGTACCTACGAGCAGTACTTC
.	TRBJ1-2	TRBD1	TRBV28	CASSGGQGVYGYTF	TGTGCCAGCAGTGGAGGACAGGGGGTCTATGGCTACACCTTC
.	TRBJ1-1	TRBD1	TRBV2	CASSRTGVNTEAFF	TGTGCCAGCAGTCGGACAGGGGTGAACACTGAAGCTTTCTTT
few	TRBJ2-1	TRBD2	TRBV7-8	CASSSGTRGTSYNEQFF	TGTGCCAGCAGCTCCGGGACTAGGGGGACCTCCTACAATGAGCAGTTCTTC
.	TRBJ2-5	.	TRBV7-2	CASSLELGLGTQYF	TGTGCCAGCAGCTTAGAACTGGGGCTCGGGACCCAGTACTTC
few	TRBJ2-5	TRBD2	TRBV7-3	CASSPSGSGETQYF	TGTGCCAGCAGCCCCAGCGGGAGCGGGGAGACCCAGTACTTC
.	TRBJ1-1	.	TRBV11-2	CASSLSRGNTEAFF	TGTGCCAGCAGCTTGTCACGGGGGAACACTGAAGCTTTCTTT
.	TRBJ1-1	TRBD1	TRBV9	CASSVSGTGGTEAFF	TGTGCCAGCAGCGTCTCCGGGACAGGGGGCACTGAAGCTTTCTTT
.	TRBJ1-1	TRBD1	TRBV27	CASSRTGRGTEAFF	TGTGCCAGCAGCAGGACAGGGCGTGGGACTGAAGCTTTCTTT
.	TRBJ2-7	TRBD2	TRBV18	CASSTSGRASYEQYF	TGTGCCAGCTCAACTAGCGGGAGGGCCTCCTACGAGCAGTACTTC
few	TRBJ2-7	TRBD1	TRBV18	CASRRPGTGGSYEQYF	TGTGCCAGCCGGCGTCCCGGGACAGGGGGCAGCTACGAGCAGTACTTC
.	TRBJ1-2	.	TRBV19	CASKRLANYGYTF	TGTGCCAGTAAGAGGCTAGCTAACTATGGCTACACCTTC
.	TRBJ1-1	.	TRBV28	CASTLDRPNTEAFF	TGTGCCAGCACCCTAGACAGGCCGAACACTGAAGCTTTCTTT
few	TRBJ1-1	.	TRBV7-6	CASSSQIPGDTEAFF	TGTGCCAGCAGCTCACAGATCCCAGGGGACACTGAAGCTTTCTTT
.	TRBJ2-5	TRBD2	TRBV9	CASSPLTSVETQYF	TGTGCCAGCAGCCCTTTGACTAGCGTGGAGACCCAGTACTTC
.	TRBJ2-2	TRBD1	TRBV19	CASNRGPKESNTGELFF	TGTGCCAGTAACAGGGGGCCTAAAGAATCTAACACCGGGGAGCTGTTTTTT
.	TRBJ1-2	TRBD1	TRBV7-2	CASSPRTGGGYTF	TGTGCCAGCAGCCCGAGGACAGGGGGTGGCTACACCTTC
.	TRBJ1-4	TRBD1	TRBV9	CASSVGQGVGKLFF	TGTGCCAGCAGCGTAGGGCAGGGGGTTGGAAAACTGTTTTTT
once	TRBJ2-7	TRBD1	TRBV11-2	CASSLGTGGGYEQYF	TGTGCCAGCAGCCTCGGGACAGGGGGAGGCTACGAGCAGTACTTC
once	TRBJ2-7	TRBD1	TRBV7-2	CASSLGGTGSYEQYF	TGTGCCAGCAGCTTAGGTGGGACAGGGTCCTACGAGCAGTACTTC
.	TRBJ2-3	.	TRBV11-3	CASSLVGRVKADTQYF	TGTGCCAGCAGCTTAGTAGGCAGGGTGAAGGCAGATACGCAGTATTTT
.	TRBJ2-3	.	TRBV7-7	CASSPGTVGTDTQYF	TGTGCTAGCAGCCCCGGGACTGTGGGCACAGATACGCAGTATTTT